Below are 32 T cell receptor beta chains sequenced from a single sample in a study of control samples from healthy donors and cancer patients. Clones were read by immunoSEQ multiplex PCR, and TCRdb kept only the in-frame ones, dropping some. Here the sample spans 390,000 or so clones, 90% being singletons. The sequencing sample was made of PBMCs. The receptors were gathered from a man between 35 and 55 years old with head and neck cancer.

The CDR3 sequence is CASSLSGQGYEQYF. As DNA, the CDR3 is TGTGCCAGCAGTCTGTCGGGACAGGGTTACGAGCAGTACTTC. The genes are TRBV6-2 or TRBV6-3 and TRBJ2-7; 9 bases agree with TRBD1. The CDR3 has 14 residues. V lost 5 bases, J lost 4 bases, and 6 bases stayed unmatched. Germline CDR1 and CDR2: MNHEY and SVGEGT.

This clone has just one count. Other DNA sequences from this sample encode an identical CDR3 as well. The V gene is TRBV27, the J gene TRBJ2-4; D assignment may be TRBD1 or TRBD2 (5 bases each). Trimming removed 4 bases at V and 4 bases at J, with 17 bases between. Germline CDR1 and CDR2: MNHEY and SMNVEV (reference sequence). The CDR3 sequence is 16 residues long. In DNA, the CDR3 is TGTGCCAGCAGTTCTCCGGCCGGGACCGCAAAAAACATTCAGTACTTC. Translation gives CASSSPAGTAKNIQYF.

V is TRBV20-1 and J is TRBJ2-1; no reliable D call. CDR3 length equals 11 residues. V was clipped by 0 bases and J by 5 bases, with 2 bases between them. The V gene's germline CDR1 is DFQATT and CDR2 SNEGSKA (reference sequence). In DNA form, the CDR3 reads TGCAGTGCTAGAGAGGACAATGAGCAGTTCTTC. Translating gives CSAREDNEQFF.

The V gene is TRBV19, the J gene TRBJ1-3; TRBD1 agrees at 9 bases. The J segment lost 2 bases and the V segment lost 7 bases, leaving 3 bases of the junction unmatched. The CDR3 covers 14 residues. Per the germline V gene, CDR1 is LNHDA and CDR2 is SQIVND (reference sequence). The CDR3 region is CASTRTGAGNTIYF. The CDR3 region has the DNA TGTGCCAGTACCAGGACAGGGGCTGGAAACACCATATATTTT.

This clone was counted a single time. This chain uses TRBV18 with TRBJ1-5; 12 bases are a match to TRBD1. The CDR3 is 14 amino acids. V shed 3 bases and J 6 bases; nucleotides not matched to a gene: 0. CDR1 is KGHSH and CDR2 is LQKENI in the germline V gene. CDR3 sequence (DNA): TGTGCCAGCTCACCGGGACAGGGGGCTCAGCCCCAGCATTTT. Encoded protein: CASSPGQGAQPQHF.

The chain employs TRBV5-1 and TRBJ2-7; TRBD1 agrees at 7 bases. CDR1 is SGHRS, CDR2 YFSETQ, per germline. CDR3 length equals 14 residues. V lost 0 bases, J lost 1 base, and 1 base stayed unmatched. CDR3: CASSLGQGSYEQYF. As DNA, the CDR3 is TGCGCCAGCAGCTTGGGACAGGGATCCTACGAGCAGTACTTC.

V gene TRBV6-4 combines with J gene TRBJ2-7; TRBD1 aligns across 9 bases. The CDR3 covers 16 residues. Trimming removed 5 bases from V and 2 bases from J; junction bases left unmatched: 10. Germline assignment: CDR1 MRHNA and CDR2 SNTAGT. The CDR3: CASSSQPGTGPYEQYF. The CDR3 coding sequence is TGTGCCAGCAGTTCTCAACCCGGGACAGGGCCCTACGAGCAGTACTTC.

The chain is built from TRBV27 and TRBJ2-7, with a tentative D call TRBD1 (6 bases). The CDR3 consists of 14 residues. CDR1 is MNHEY, CDR2 SMNVEV, per germline (reference sequence). The germline V and J ends were trimmed by 10 bases and 0 bases, with 16 bases remaining between them. CDR3 amino acids: CATLSDSSSYEQYF. The CDR3 nucleotides read TGTGCCACCCTATCGGACAGCAGCTCCTACGAGCAGTACTTC.

This clone has a single count. The chain joins TRBV19 to TRBJ2-7, with D possibly being TRBD2 (6 bases). Trimming shortened V by 1 base and J by 4 bases, and 11 bases separated the two germline ends. The CDR3 runs 14 residues. Per germline, CDR1 LNHDA and CDR2 SQIVND (reference sequence). The CDR3 protein is CASSIGRGPYEQYF. Here the CDR3 DNA reads TGTGCCAGTAGTATAGGGAGGGGCCCTTACGAGCAGTACTTC.

V is TRBV6-2 or TRBV6-3 and J is TRBJ2-7; 7 bases agree with TRBD2. This CDR3 spans 18 amino acids. Trimming cost V 2 bases and J 1 base; bases outside gene matches: 14. Germline CDR1 is MNHEY and CDR2 is SVGEGT. The CDR3 loop is CASSYEKGTTQTSYEQYF. The CDR3 coding sequence is TGTGCCAGCAGTTACGAAAAGGGGACTACCCAAACTTCCTACGAGCAGTACTTC.

This clone has just one count. This chain joins TRBV28 and TRBJ2-1; 9 nucleotides align to TRBD2. After removal of 6 bases from V and 6 bases from J, the junction contained 9 bases not matched to a gene. The CDR3 loop spans 15 amino acids. The germline V gene encodes CDR1 MDHEN and CDR2 SYDVKM. The CDR3 here is CASSPSSGVRNEQFF. DNA for the CDR3: TGTGCCAGCAGCCCTTCTAGCGGGGTTCGCAATGAGCAGTTCTTC.

Regarding this clone: Other DNA sequences in this sample translate to the same CDR3. The rearrangement links TRBV19 to TRBJ1-1, with D uncertain. The germline V gene has CDR1 LNHDA and CDR2 SQIVND (reference sequence). V was clipped by 8 bases and J by 0 bases, with 10 bases between them. This CDR3 has 13 amino acids. CDR3: CASSGTVNTEAFF. The CDR3 coding sequence is TGTGCCAGTTCAGGAACAGTGAACACTGAAGCTTTCTTT. Full variable domain (rest looked up from reference TRBV19 and TRBJ1-1): DGGITQSPKYLFRKEGQNVTLSCEQNLNHDAMYWYRQDPGQGLRLIYYSQIVNDFQKGDIAEGYSVSREKKESFPLTVTSAQKNPTAFYLCASSGTVNTEAFFGQGTRLTVV.

The chain recombines TRBV19 with TRBJ1-6; 10 bases agree with TRBD1. The CDR3 totals 15 residues. With V trimmed by 5 bases and J by 5 bases, 3 bases remained unmatched. CDR1 and CDR2 from the germline V gene are LNHDA and SQIVND (reference sequence). The CDR3 is CASSHGTGDNSPLHF. CDR3 bases: TGTGCCAGTAGTCACGGGACAGGGGATAATTCACCCCTCCACTTT.

This clone was recorded only once. V and J are TRBV15 and TRBJ1-1; TRBD1 is a possible D gene (5 bases). Trimming shortened V by 1 base and J by 3 bases, and 15 bases separated the two germline ends. The CDR3 consists of 16 residues. The germline gives CDR1 LNHNV, CDR2 YYDKDF (reference sequence). CDR3 sequence reads: CATSRGRGPTYTEAFF. The CDR3 DNA is TGTGCCACCAGCAGAGGGAGGGGCCCGACTTACACTGAAGCTTTCTTT.

The V call is TRBV30, the J call TRBJ1-1, with D unclear. Trimming took 2 bases from V and 1 from J, leaving 8 bases between them. The germline V gene has CDR1 GTSNPN and CDR2 SVGIG (reference sequence). The CDR3 runs to 13 residues. CDR3 sequence: CAWSRDRNTEAFF. The CDR3 DNA sequence: TGTGCCTGGAGTCGAGACCGGAACACTGAAGCTTTCTTT.

The chain joins TRBV27 to TRBJ2-1; 12 bases are a match to TRBD2. V lost 3 bases and J lost 9; bases outside the gene matches: 6. The CDR3 spans 15 residues. Germline V gene sequence: CDR1 MNHEY, CDR2 SMNVEV (reference sequence). The CDR3: CASSFGLAGSFEQFF. DNA of the CDR3: TGTGCCAGCAGTTTCGGACTAGCGGGATCATTTGAGCAGTTCTTC.

The chain links TRBV27 to TRBJ2-2, with D possibly matching TRBD1 (6 bases). V gave up 6 bases and J gave up 2 bases, with 19 bases separating them. The CDR3 is 17 amino acids. Looked up from germline, CDR1 is MNHEY and CDR2 is SMNVEV (reference sequence). The CDR3 nucleotides read TGTGCCAGCAGAGTAACTAGGATACAGGGAAACACCGGGGAGCTGTTTTTT. Translation gives CASRVTRIQGNTGELFF.

This clone has just one count. The same CDR3 can be traced to other DNA sequences in this sample. The V call is TRBV27, the J call TRBJ1-4; D is unclear. The CDR3 spans 15 residues. CDR1 is MNHEY, CDR2 SMNVEV, per germline (reference sequence). V shed 0 bases and J shed 0 bases, with 5 bases lying between them. The CDR3 nucleotides are TGTGCCAGCAGTTTATCGACTGCAACTAATGAAAAACTGTTTTTT. Its protein product is CASSLSTATNEKLFF.

The chain uses TRBV9 and TRBJ1-2, with TRBD1 identical over 8 bases. The CDR3 is 14 residues long. With 3 bases clipped from V and 5 bases from J, the junction kept 6 bases outside the gene matches. CDR1 SGDLS and CDR2 YYNGEE come from the germline V gene. CDR3 loop: CASSATGGRYGYTF. The CDR3 bases are TGTGCCAGCAGCGCCACAGGGGGGAGGTATGGCTACACCTTC.

In its sample, this clone was seen a few times. The CDR3 DNA sequence: TGTGCCTGGAGATCCAGTTTGAGGGGGGCCCTCCACTTT. The encoded protein is CAWRSSLRGALHF. V gene TRBV30 combines with J gene TRBJ1-6, with a weak D call TRBD1 (6 bases). V dropped 3 bases and J dropped 14 bases, with 17 bases sitting between them. Germline V lookup: CDR1 GTSNPN, CDR2 SVGIG (reference sequence). The CDR3 is made up of 13 amino acids.

The CDR3 region is CASSFLPQVTGADTQYF. The CDR3 DNA sequence: TGCGCCAGCAGCTTTCTTCCACAAGTAACGGGGGCAGATACGCAGTATTTT. The chain recombines TRBV5-1 with TRBJ2-3; D might be TRBD2 (6 bases). Germline V gives CDR1 SGHRS, CDR2 YFSETQ. The V and J ends lost 2 bases and 4 bases respectively, with 20 bases between them. CDR3 length equals 17 residues.

V gene TRBV20-1 combines with J gene TRBJ2-3, with D hard to call. The V end lost 5 bases, the J end lost 7 bases, and 7 bases lay between the germline ends. The CDR3 consists of 10 residues. Germline V CDR1 and CDR2: DFQATT, SNEGSKA (reference sequence). The CDR3 DNA reads TGCAGTGCTGCACAGAATACGCAGTATTTT. It is translated as CSAAQNTQYF.

The chain couples TRBV7-2 to TRBJ2-1, with 9 bases aligning to TRBD1. The CDR3 extends over 15 amino acids. The germline CDR1 and CDR2 sequences are SGHTA and FQGNSA. J lost 3 bases, V lost 3 bases, and 3 bases had no gene match. The CDR3, as DNA: TGTGCCAGCAGCTTTGACAGGGGGAACTACAATGAGCAGTTCTTC. Translated: CASSFDRGNYNEQFF.

V usage is TRBV7-9 and J usage is TRBJ1-4; D gene ambiguous. Trimming removed 4 bases from V and 11 bases from J, with 14 bases in between. The germline V gene has CDR1 SEHNR and CDR2 FQNEAQ (reference sequence). This CDR3 has 13 amino acids. The CDR3 protein is CASSSAGPEKLFF. In DNA, the CDR3 is TGTGCCAGCAGCTCGGCCGGGCCTGAGAAACTGTTTTTT.

V is TRBV6-5 and J is TRBJ1-2; 9 nucleotides line up with TRBD1. Germline V gene sequence: CDR1 MNHEY, CDR2 SVGAGI. The CDR3 totals 14 residues. The V segment lost 5 bases and the J segment 4 bases; nucleotides outside the gene matches: 5. The CDR3 coding sequence is TGTGCCAGCAGTCGCGGGACAGGGACCTATGGCTACACCTTC. Its protein product is CASSRGTGTYGYTF.

The rearrangement uses TRBV10-3 and TRBJ1-5, with 9 bases aligning to TRBD1. The germline CDR1 and CDR2 sequences are ENHRY and SYGVKD. V lost 9 bases, J lost 4 bases, and 1 base stayed unmatched. This CDR3 is built from 12 residues. The CDR3 sequence is CAIGQGNQPQHF. The CDR3 coding sequence is TGTGCCATTGGACAGGGGAATCAGCCCCAGCATTTT.

This chain links TRBV19 with TRBJ2-5; D is unresolved. V was cut by 7 bases and J by 2 bases, with 14 bases left in between. This CDR3 has 14 amino acids. Looked up from germline, CDR1 is LNHDA and CDR2 is SQIVND (reference sequence). CDR3 nucleotides: TGTGCCAGTACCCCCGATATTGAACAAGAGACCCAGTACTTC. This sequence encodes CASTPDIEQETQYF.

The chain is built from TRBV7-9 and TRBJ2-2; D is undetermined. Trimming pared 5 bases from V and 7 bases from J, leaving 14 bases between. Germline lookup yields CDR1 SEHNR and CDR2 FQNEAQ (reference sequence). The CDR3 covers 14 residues. CDR3 in DNA: TGTGCCAGCAGCCTTTCGGACCTTCTCGGGGAGCTGTTTTTT. Translated: CASSLSDLLGELFF.

This clone was seen only once. The chain carries TRBV4-1 and TRBJ2-2; unclear D gene. Germline CDR1 is MGHRA and CDR2 is YSYEKL. The length of the CDR3 is 12 residues. Trimming removed 1 base from V and 9 bases from J, with 6 bases in between. The CDR3: CASSQVARELFF. The CDR3 coding sequence is TGCGCCAGCAGCCAAGTTGCCCGGGAGCTGTTTTTT.

The chain uses TRBV6-5 and TRBJ2-3; D is unresolved. Trimming removed 2 bases at V and 0 bases at J, with 3 bases between. CDR3 length: 13 residues. Per the germline V gene, CDR1 is MNHEY and CDR2 is SVGAGI. This chain's CDR3 is CASSYVSTDTQYF. CDR3 DNA: TGTGCCAGCAGTTACGTTAGCACAGATACGCAGTATTTT.

The V call is TRBV30, the J call TRBJ2-4; the D is unclear. The germline V gene has CDR1 GTSNPN and CDR2 SVGIG (reference sequence). The V end lost 6 bases, the J end lost 8 bases, and 11 bases lay between the germline ends. This CDR3 is built from 11 residues. This chain's CDR3 is CACARQDIQYF. In nucleotides, the CDR3 is TGTGCCTGTGCCCGGCAGGACATTCAGTACTTC. The whole variable domain, remainder taken from reference TRBV30 and TRBJ2-4, is SQTIHQWPATLVQPVGSPLSLECTVEGTSNPNLYWYRQAAGRGLQLLFYSVGIGQISSEVPQNLSASRPQDRQFILSSKKLLLSDSGFYLCACARQDIQYFGAGTRLSVL.

This clone was observed a handful of times. V is TRBV6-6 and J is TRBJ2-3; 8 bases match TRBD2. CDR3 length equals 17 residues. V shed 5 bases, J shed 0 bases, and the junction held 10 bases outside the gene matches. Germline lookup yields CDR1 MNHNY and CDR2 SVGAGI (reference sequence). In DNA, the CDR3 is TGTGCCAGCAGTCGTAGGGTTAGCGGGGTTAGCACAGATACGCAGTATTTT. This sequence encodes CASSRRVSGVSTDTQYF.